A selection of T cell receptor beta chains follows, all from one sample in a study of cytomegalovirus exposure and HLA in healthy donors. Data came from immunoSEQ multiplex PCR; TCRdb stores just in-frame clones and leaves some out. The sample contains some 200,000 clones, 77% of which appear only once. The sample consisted of PBMCs. These receptors came from a woman in her sixties or seventies in good health and CMV-seropositive. Both conserved end residues are trimmed from each CDR3. Expanded clones get a size class; other rows say once, few or many, or leave the size out.

J gene | clone size | V gene | CDR3 length | CDR3 protein
TRBJ1-2 | - | TRBV7-9 | 13 | ASSLMRSDNYGYT
TRBJ2-5 | - | TRBV18 | 13 | ASSPPGDREQTQY
TRBJ1-2 | few | TRBV5-6 | 12 | ASSFLTGPYGYT
TRBJ1-1 | few | TRBV19 | 11 | ASYPGGNTEAF
TRBJ1-6 | - | TRBV6-5 | 13 | ASCGLSSYNSPLH
- | - | TRBV14 | 9 | ASSQVYEQY
TRBJ1-4 | - | TRBV12-5 | 13 | ASGLGQGRWEKLF
TRBJ2-4 | - | TRBV10-2 | 11 | ASSEQGKNIQY
TRBJ1-6 | - | TRBV6-6 | 14 | ASTYFRGAYNSPLH
TRBJ2-7 | - | TRBV18 | 12 | ASSLNRDSYEQY
TRBJ1-5 | - | TRBV30 | 10 | AWSLGAQPQH
TRBJ1-3 | - | TRBV6-1 | 11 | ASSDSPGNTIY
TRBJ1-2 | - | TRBV27 | 11 | ASRTGGSYGYT
TRBJ2-7 | few | TRBV6-5 | 12 | ASSPSRDRIGQY
TRBJ2-7 | - | TRBV11-3 | 12 | ASSTGQGSYEQY
TRBJ1-1 | - | TRBV5-1 | 15 | ASSYQAGGAGNTEAF
TRBJ1-1 | - | TRBV6-5 | 11 | ASSPTANTEAF
TRBJ2-1 | once | TRBV9 | 13 | ASSPRLAFYNEQF
TRBJ2-7 | - | TRBV6-1 | 10 | ASTDRGYEQY
TRBJ2-7 | once | TRBV5-6 | 13 | ASSSGGYRGYEQY
TRBJ2-1 | - | TRBV15 | 15 | ATSRYAGTGDGNEQF
TRBJ1-3 | - | TRBV30 | 11 | AWRNGAGNTIY
TRBJ1-2 | - | TRBV7-9 | 13 | ASSSDGQGGYGYT
TRBJ2-5 | - | TRBV5-4 | 12 | ASSTGGFQETQY
TRBJ1-2 | - | TRBV5-1 | 13 | ASDRGGPTSYGYT
TRBJ1-2 | - | TRBV13 | 11 | ASSLQGHYGYT
TRBJ2-3 | - | TRBV7-2 | 13 | ASGRTSGYTDTQY
TRBJ1-2 | - | TRBV7-6 | 13 | ASNPPRDRGNGYT
TRBJ2-7 | - | TRBV28 | 11 | ASSTRQGYEQY
TRBJ2-7 | - | TRBV7-8 | 13 | ASSSPPDRVYEQY
TRBJ1-4 | - | TRBV6-6 | 13 | ASSQRQSTNEKLF
TRBJ1-6 | - | TRBV7-9 | 13 | ASSSGDSRSPPLH
TRBJ2-5 | - | TRBV2 | 10 | ASNQGKETQY
TRBJ2-5 | - | TRBV27 | 14 | ASSPRTSGRGETQY
TRBJ1-2 | - | TRBV5-1 | 17 | ASSSPKKGRGGKGYGYT
TRBJ1-6 | few | TRBV12-2 | 16 | ASRLEVGQSIYNSPLH
TRBJ2-7 | - | TRBV7-9 | 13 | ASSSPDRRHYEQY
TRBJ1-5 | once | TRBV4-1 | 11 | ASSQGGAQPQH
TRBJ1-1 | few | TRBV10-1 | 14 | ASSPLVRGLNTEAF
TRBJ2-7 | few | TRBV27 | 13 | ASSPRGWEAYEQY
TRBJ2-2 | - | TRBV6-5 | 12 | ASSYSAGPGELF
TRBJ1-2 | - | TRBV2 | 10 | ARVTGVDGYT
TRBJ2-2 | - | TRBV18 | 13 | ASSPGTGSTGELF
TRBJ1-1 | - | TRBV10-3 | 12 | AISPDRGNTEAF
TRBJ2-5 | few | TRBV5-4 | 14 | ASSPGGGRSHGTQY
TRBJ2-1 | few | TRBV30 | 12 | AWGGLAVFNEQF
TRBJ1-1 | - | TRBV28 | 11 | ASRQQGDTEAF
TRBJ2-2 | - | TRBV14 | 14 | ASSPLRGWNSGELF
TRBJ1-1 | - | TRBV4-3 | 13 | ASSQEGQMNTEAF
TRBJ1-1 | - | TRBV11-2 | 12 | ASSLDLGQGSAF
TRBJ1-1 | - | TRBV6-5 | 12 | ASSYTTGGTEAF
TRBJ1-1 | - | TRBV2 | 13 | ASSEATRGGTEAF
TRBJ2-1 | - | TRBV7-2 | 12 | ASSSGSSYNEQF